This T cell receptor (beta chain) was profiled in a study of cytomegalovirus exposure and HLA in healthy donors. Background on the study: Unique TCRs from HLA-typed donors, 65 million to 85 million of them, were held in an early data release.

As for this clone: What it binds is not known.

Study results and caveats: Follow-up analysis later connected one missense variant in DCLRE1C with trimming of TCR beta V- and J-genes. Within an earlier analysis, most TCR beta V segments proved productive either about 87% or about 30% of the time.

The CDR3 has 16 residues. Trimming took 6 bases from V and 15 from J; bases not matched to a gene: 20. The germline V gene encodes CDR1 LNHDA and CDR2 SQIVND (reference sequence). 60 Vbeta and 13 Jbeta primers were used in PCR. Repertoires were generated with immunoSEQ multiplex PCR, while TCRdb's copy carries only in-frame clones and drops some. The sample shows around 57,000 clones, and roughly 9.6% sits with its ten largest clones. The V call is TRBV19, the J call TRBJ2-4; 10 positions match TRBD2. This TCR came from a woman aged 50 to 65 in good health and CMV-seropositive. Sequences were obtained from PBMCs. CDR3 sequence (DNA): TGTGCCAGTAGCCCTTCGCGGGCTAGCGGGAGTTTTTGGGGGTACTTC. Its translation: CASSPSRASGSFWGYF.